This T cell receptor beta chain derives from a study of identical twins. This clonotype has a handful of counts. The antigen remains undetermined. TCRdb called the 5' RACE reads again in MiXCR, with one record for every CDR3 protein. This table has some 660,000 distinct CDR3 sequences, more than 6.5% appearing once. The CDR3 is made up of 17 amino acids. V dropped 4 bases and J dropped 4; count of bases not matched to a gene: 8. CDR1 SGHRS and CDR2 YFSETQ come from the germline V gene. Study-wide points: The same donors were not followed; conclusions instead depended on cross-sectional statistical analysis.

The same sample was also studied in work on yellow fever vaccine responses in identical twins. In that study: Reportedly, the response of twins' T cells to the vaccine seemed partly convergent, partly personalized.

This sequence originates from a woman between 18 and 29 years old in good health. The chain combines TRBV5-1 with TRBJ2-3; 14 bases agree with TRBD2. Sequences were obtained from PBMCs. Here the CDR3 DNA reads TGCGCCAGCAGCCCGGGGGGACTAGCGGGGGCACCAGATACGCAGTATTTT. Protein product: CASSPGGLAGAPDTQYF. The complete variable domain, with remaining parts taken from reference TRBV5-1 and TRBJ2-3, reads KAGVTQTPRYLIKTRGQQVTLSCSPISGHRSVSWYQQTPGQGLQFLFEYFSETQRNKGNFPGRFSGRQFSNSRSEMNVSTLELGDSALYLCASSPGGLAGAPDTQYFGPGTRLTVL.